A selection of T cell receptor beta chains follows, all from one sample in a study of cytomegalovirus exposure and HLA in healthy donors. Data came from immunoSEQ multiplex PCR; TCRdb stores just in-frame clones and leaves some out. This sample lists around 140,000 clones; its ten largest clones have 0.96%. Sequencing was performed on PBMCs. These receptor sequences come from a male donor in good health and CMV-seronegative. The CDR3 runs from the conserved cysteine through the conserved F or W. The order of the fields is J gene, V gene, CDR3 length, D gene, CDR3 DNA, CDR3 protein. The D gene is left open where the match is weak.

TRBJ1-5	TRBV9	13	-	TGTGCCAGCAGCGTAACAGGGTTGGAGCCCCAGCATTTT	CASSVTGLEPQHF
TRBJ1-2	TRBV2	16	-	TGTGCCAGCAGTGAAGATAAACGGACAGAAAAAGATGGCTACACCTTC	CASSEDKRTEKDGYTF
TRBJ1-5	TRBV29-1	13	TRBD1	TGCAGCGTTGGGCAGGGGGCTGATCAGCCCCAGCATTTT	CSVGQGADQPQHF
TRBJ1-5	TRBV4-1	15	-	TGCGCCAGCAGCCCCTCGGGAGAGGAAGATCAGCCCCAGCATTTT	CASSPSGEEDQPQHF
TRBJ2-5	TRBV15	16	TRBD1	TGTGCCACCAGCACCCCGGGACAGGGGATAGAAGAGACCCAGTACTTC	CATSTPGQGIEETQYF
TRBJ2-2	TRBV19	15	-	TGTGCCAGTATCCAGGACAGCCCAAGCACCGGGGAGCTGTTTTTT	CASIQDSPSTGELFF
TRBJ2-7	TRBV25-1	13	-	TGTGCCAGCAGTGACTCTAGTGGGTACGAGCAGTACTTC	CASSDSSGYEQYF
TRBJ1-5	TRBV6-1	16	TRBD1	TGTGCCAGCAGTGAAACCCCGGGACAGAACAATCAGCCCCAGCATTTT	CASSETPGQNNQPQHF
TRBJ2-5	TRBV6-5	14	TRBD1	TGTGCCAGCAGCCACACCACAGGGGGTCGGACCCAGTACTTC	CASSHTTGGRTQYF
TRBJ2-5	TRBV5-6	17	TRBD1	TGTGCCAGCAGCTTGACTACCGGGACAGGGGGCAGGGAGACCCAGTACTTC	CASSLTTGTGGRETQYF
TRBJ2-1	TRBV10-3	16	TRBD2	TGTGCCACATGGGGGGTAGCGGGAGAGGATTTCAATGAGCAGTTCTTC	CATWGVAGEDFNEQFF
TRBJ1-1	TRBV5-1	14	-	TGCGCCAGCAGCTTAAACCCAGGGAACACTGAAGCTTTCTTT	CASSLNPGNTEAFF
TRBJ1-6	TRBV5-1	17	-	TGCGCCAGCAGCTTGGAGGGGCAGGAACCCTATAATTCACCCCTCCACTTT	CASSLEGQEPYNSPLHF
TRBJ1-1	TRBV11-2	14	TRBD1	TGTGCCAGCAGCTTGGACAGGGGGAGGACTGAAGCTTTCTTT	CASSLDRGRTEAFF
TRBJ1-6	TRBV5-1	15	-	TGCGCCAGCAGCTTTACAGACGCCTCGGATTCACCCCTCCACTTT	CASSFTDASDSPLHF
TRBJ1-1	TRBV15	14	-	TGTGCCACCAGCAGAGATCCTCGGGGAACTGAAGCTTTCTTT	CATSRDPRGTEAFF
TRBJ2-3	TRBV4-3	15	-	TGCGCCAGCAGCCCTAGCTGGGAGTACACAGATACGCAGTATTTT	CASSPSWEYTDTQYF
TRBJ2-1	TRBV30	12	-	TGTGCCTGGAGTGTAACAATAAATGAGCAGTTCTTC	CAWSVTINEQFF
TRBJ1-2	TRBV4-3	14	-	TGCGCCAGCAGCCAAGGGGGCCAAGGGGAAGGCTACACCTTC	CASSQGGQGEGYTF
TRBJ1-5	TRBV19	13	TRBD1	TGTGCCAGTCGGGACAGGGAAAAGCAGCCCCAGCATTTT	CASRDREKQPQHF
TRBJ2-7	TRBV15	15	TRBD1	TGTGCCACCAGCAGAGCCGGGACAGGGGTTTCCGAGCAGTACTTC	CATSRAGTGVSEQYF
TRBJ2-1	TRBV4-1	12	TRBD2	TGCGCCAGCAGCCTTTTAGCGGGAGAGCAGTTCTTC	CASSLLAGEQFF
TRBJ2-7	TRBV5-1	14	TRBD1	TGCGCCAGCAGTGTTGTGGGACAGGGCTACGAGCAGTACTTC	CASSVVGQGYEQYF